Detailed here is one TCR beta chain. This entry belongs to a study of blood T cell repertoires in COVID-19. The method was immunoSEQ multiplex PCR; TCRdb's version includes in-frame clones alone and lacks a portion of them. Seen here are hundreds of thousands of clones, 80% to 85% observed once, and the top ten hold 5%. Across about two dozen US areas, participants ranged in age from 18 to 89 years. The CDR3 has 18 amino acids. Per germline, CDR1 LNHDA and CDR2 SQIVND (reference sequence). V lost 3 bases and J 2 bases, leaving 21 bases between the germline ends. The sequence was collected from a man aged 35-49 years who had been exposed to COVID-19. The chain recombines TRBV19 with TRBJ2-3, with D maybe TRBD1 (6 bases). The source material was PBMCs or T cells enriched from blood (not recorded which). For the CDR3, the DNA is TGTGCCAGTAGTATCGGGTACTTGGGGGCGGGTTTCACAGATACGCAGTATTTT. Amino acid sequence: CASSIGYLGAGFTDTQYF.